The clone carrying this TCR beta chain was seen at least ten times. The antigen is unknown. Individual cDNA molecules carried attached unique molecular identifiers. TCRdb reprocessed the 5' RACE reads via MiXCR and lists one record per CDR3 protein. The sample has 29,000 or so distinct CDR3 sequences; approximately 4.8% are singletons. The data belong to a study of early T cells in non-severe SARS-CoV-2 infection. Study as a whole: The study sequenced bulk RNA from unsorted whole blood, with chains unpaired. Findings of the study overall: Matches to VDJdb favored anti-spike CD8 responses and missed private and CD4 specificities.

This CDR3 is built from 15 residues. The germline gives CDR1 SNHLY, CDR2 FYNNEI. V gave up 6 bases and J gave up 4 bases, with 18 bases separating them. Specimen: whole blood. The genes are TRBV2 and TRBJ2-5; maybe TRBD1 (8 bases). The receptor was isolated from an adult who was a healthcare worker with PCR-confirmed SARS-CoV-2 infection or an uninfected control (not recorded which). The DNA of the CDR3 is TGTGCCAGCAGATGGACAGGGTCTAGCGGAGAGACCCAGTACTTC. Translation: CASRWTGSSGETQYF.